The clone carrying this T cell receptor (beta chain) was found many times. Its antigen remains unidentified. This sample stems from a study of CD8 T cells in ankylosing spondylitis. Overall study results and limits: Apparently characteristic of ankylosing spondylitis blood was a TCR beta motif (roughly eight highly homologous variants).

Trimming removed 3 bases at V and 8 bases at J, with 19 bases between. The germline V gene has CDR1 MDHEN and CDR2 SYDVKM. The CDR3 length is 15 residues. Researchers built TCR beta libraries using quantitative 5'-RACE with molecular barcodes. TCRdb recomputed calls from the 5' RACE reads with MiXCR, one row per CDR3 protein. The table includes 35,000 to 50,000 distinct CDR3 sequences, 9.5% to 12% detected once. The clonotype comes from a male donor with ankylosing spondylitis or in good health (not recorded which). The sample taken for sequencing was blood, either unsorted or a sorted T cell fraction (not recorded which). This chain links TRBV28 with TRBJ1-1, with D perhaps matching TRBD1 (6 bases). CDR3: CASSFQGLEPREAFF. In DNA, the CDR3 is TGTGCCAGCAGTTTTCAGGGGTTGGAGCCTAGAGAAGCTTTCTTT. Full variable domain (remainder filled in from reference TRBV28 and TRBJ1-1): DVKVTQSSRYLVKRTGEKVFLECVQDMDHENMFWYRQDPGLGLRLIYFSYDVKMKEKGDIPEGYSVSREKKERFSLILESASTNQTSMYLCASSFQGLEPREAFFGQGTRLTVV.